This T cell receptor (beta chain) is from a study of tumor-infiltrating lymphocytes in primary liver carcinoma. Study-wide results and caveats: CD4+ and CD8+ repertoires could not be compared in these unsorted bulk samples.

Using a constant-region primer together with ProtoScript II reverse transcriptase, TCR beta cDNA was made from around 500 ng of total RNA. Slightly modified ARM-PCR with three nested multiplex PCR rounds yielded TCR beta libraries. It was with TRBV1-TRBV30 forward primers and a C-beta reverse primer that the first two PCR rounds were run, at around 11 cycles each. TCRdb re-called the multiplex PCR reads through MiXCR, storing one row per CDR3 protein. The sample holds approximately 210,000 distinct CDR3 sequences, almost 65% seen once. This clonotype has more than one count but fewer than ten. Its antigen remains unidentified. V was cut by 7 bases and J by 2 bases, with 15 bases left in between. Germline-derived CDR1 and CDR2 are MNHNS and SASEGT. This CDR3 is 15 amino acids long. Unsorted whole blood supplied the blood RNA, and germline DNA was isolated too.

This receptor was taken from an older woman with primary liver carcinoma and hepatitis B virus infection. This chain connects TRBV6-1 to TRBJ2-1, with D perhaps TRBD2 (5 bases). Material: peripheral blood. CDR3 in amino acids: CASTLERHTYNEQFF. The CDR3 DNA sequence: TGTGCCAGCACCCTGGAGCGGCACACCTACAATGAGCAGTTCTTC.